The clone carrying this T cell receptor beta chain was picked up one time. Its target is not known. The entry originates in a study of cytomegalovirus exposure and HLA in healthy donors. In the study overall: Early released data comprised around 85 million unique TCRs from HLA-typed donors. Study-wide results and caveats: The majority of CMV-associated TCR beta chains were reported as apparently HLA-restricted in a later analysis. Researchers catalogued over 150 TCR beta chains as cytomegalovirus-associated. Sequencing likely generated an artifact that appeared as a cluster of highly shared sequence variants.

Germline-derived CDR1 and CDR2 are SEHNR and FQNEAQ (reference sequence). CDR3 length: 18 residues. Trimming took 1 base from V and 1 from J, leaving 19 bases between them. Primers for the PCR totalled 60 Vbeta and 13 Jbeta. The table came from immunoSEQ multiplex PCR; TCRdb's copy has only in-frame clones and leaves some out. The sample yields some 150,000 clones, about 77% seen once. The sequenced sample consisted of PBMCs. This sequence joins TRBV7-9 and TRBJ1-1; no clear D. This TCR was recovered from a woman between 40 and 55 years old in good health and CMV-seronegative. CDR3 coding DNA: TGTGCCAGCAGCTTAGTTTCGGTTTCGGGAAGGGAGAACACTGAAGCTTTCTTT. Amino acids: CASSLVSVSGRENTEAFF.